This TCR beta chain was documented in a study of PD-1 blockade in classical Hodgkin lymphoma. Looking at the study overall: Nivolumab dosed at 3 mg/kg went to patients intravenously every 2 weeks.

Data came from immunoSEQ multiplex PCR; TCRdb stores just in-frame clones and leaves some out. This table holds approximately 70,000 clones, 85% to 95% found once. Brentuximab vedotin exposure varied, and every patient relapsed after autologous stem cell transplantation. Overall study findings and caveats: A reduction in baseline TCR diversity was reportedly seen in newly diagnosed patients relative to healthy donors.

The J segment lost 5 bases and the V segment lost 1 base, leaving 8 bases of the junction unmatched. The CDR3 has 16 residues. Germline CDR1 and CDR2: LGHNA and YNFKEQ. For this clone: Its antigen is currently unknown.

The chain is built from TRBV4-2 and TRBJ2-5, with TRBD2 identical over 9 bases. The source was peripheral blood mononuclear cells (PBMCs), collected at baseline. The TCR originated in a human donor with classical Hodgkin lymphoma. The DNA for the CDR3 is TGTGCCAGCAGCCAAGGGGGACTAGCTTTAAGTGAGACCCAGTACTTC. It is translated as CASSQGGLALSETQYF.